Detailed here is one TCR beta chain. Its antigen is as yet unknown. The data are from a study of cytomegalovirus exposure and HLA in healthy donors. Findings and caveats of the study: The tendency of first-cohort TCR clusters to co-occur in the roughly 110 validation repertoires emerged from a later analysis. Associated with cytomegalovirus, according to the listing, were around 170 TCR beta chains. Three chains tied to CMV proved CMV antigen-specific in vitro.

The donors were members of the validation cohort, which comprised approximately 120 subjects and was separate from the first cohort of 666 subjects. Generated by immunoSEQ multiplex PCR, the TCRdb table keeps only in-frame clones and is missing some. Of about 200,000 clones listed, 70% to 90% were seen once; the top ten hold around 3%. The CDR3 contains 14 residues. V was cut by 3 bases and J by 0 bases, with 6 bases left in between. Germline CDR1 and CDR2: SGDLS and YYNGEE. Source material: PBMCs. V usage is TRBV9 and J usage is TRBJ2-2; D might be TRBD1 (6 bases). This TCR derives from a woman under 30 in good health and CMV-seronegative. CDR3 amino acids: CASSDRANTGELFF. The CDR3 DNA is TGTGCCAGCAGCGACAGGGCGAACACCGGGGAGCTGTTTTTT.